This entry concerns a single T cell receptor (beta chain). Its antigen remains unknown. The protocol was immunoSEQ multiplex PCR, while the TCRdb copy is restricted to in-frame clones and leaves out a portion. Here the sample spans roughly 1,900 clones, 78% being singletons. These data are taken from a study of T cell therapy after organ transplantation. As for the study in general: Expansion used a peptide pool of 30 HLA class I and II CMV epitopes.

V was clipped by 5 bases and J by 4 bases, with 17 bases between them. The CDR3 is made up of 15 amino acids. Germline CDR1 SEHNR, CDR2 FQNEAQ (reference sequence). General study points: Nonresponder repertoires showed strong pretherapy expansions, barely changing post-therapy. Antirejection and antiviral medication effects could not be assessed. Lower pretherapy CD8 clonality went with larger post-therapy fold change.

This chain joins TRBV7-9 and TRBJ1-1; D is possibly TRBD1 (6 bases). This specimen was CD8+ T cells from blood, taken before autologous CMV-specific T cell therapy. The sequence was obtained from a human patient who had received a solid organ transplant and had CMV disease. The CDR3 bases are TGTGCCAGCAGCCCACCCAGGGGTTCGGGCACTGAAGCTTTCTTT. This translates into CASSPPRGSGTEAFF.